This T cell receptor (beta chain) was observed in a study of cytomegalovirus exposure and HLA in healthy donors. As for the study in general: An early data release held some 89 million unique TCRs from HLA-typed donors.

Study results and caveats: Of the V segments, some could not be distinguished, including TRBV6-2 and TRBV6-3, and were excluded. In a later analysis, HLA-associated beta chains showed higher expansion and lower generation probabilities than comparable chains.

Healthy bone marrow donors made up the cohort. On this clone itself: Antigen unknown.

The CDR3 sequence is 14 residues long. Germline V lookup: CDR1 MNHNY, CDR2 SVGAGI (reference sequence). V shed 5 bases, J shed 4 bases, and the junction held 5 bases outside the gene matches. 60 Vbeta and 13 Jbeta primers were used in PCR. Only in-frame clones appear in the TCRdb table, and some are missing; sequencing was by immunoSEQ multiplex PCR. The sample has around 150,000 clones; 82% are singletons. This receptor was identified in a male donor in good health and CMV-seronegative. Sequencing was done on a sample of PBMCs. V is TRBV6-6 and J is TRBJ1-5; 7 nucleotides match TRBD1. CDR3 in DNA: TGTGCCAGCAGTCCCCGGGACAGTAATCAGCCCCAGCATTTT. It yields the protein CASSPRDSNQPQHF.